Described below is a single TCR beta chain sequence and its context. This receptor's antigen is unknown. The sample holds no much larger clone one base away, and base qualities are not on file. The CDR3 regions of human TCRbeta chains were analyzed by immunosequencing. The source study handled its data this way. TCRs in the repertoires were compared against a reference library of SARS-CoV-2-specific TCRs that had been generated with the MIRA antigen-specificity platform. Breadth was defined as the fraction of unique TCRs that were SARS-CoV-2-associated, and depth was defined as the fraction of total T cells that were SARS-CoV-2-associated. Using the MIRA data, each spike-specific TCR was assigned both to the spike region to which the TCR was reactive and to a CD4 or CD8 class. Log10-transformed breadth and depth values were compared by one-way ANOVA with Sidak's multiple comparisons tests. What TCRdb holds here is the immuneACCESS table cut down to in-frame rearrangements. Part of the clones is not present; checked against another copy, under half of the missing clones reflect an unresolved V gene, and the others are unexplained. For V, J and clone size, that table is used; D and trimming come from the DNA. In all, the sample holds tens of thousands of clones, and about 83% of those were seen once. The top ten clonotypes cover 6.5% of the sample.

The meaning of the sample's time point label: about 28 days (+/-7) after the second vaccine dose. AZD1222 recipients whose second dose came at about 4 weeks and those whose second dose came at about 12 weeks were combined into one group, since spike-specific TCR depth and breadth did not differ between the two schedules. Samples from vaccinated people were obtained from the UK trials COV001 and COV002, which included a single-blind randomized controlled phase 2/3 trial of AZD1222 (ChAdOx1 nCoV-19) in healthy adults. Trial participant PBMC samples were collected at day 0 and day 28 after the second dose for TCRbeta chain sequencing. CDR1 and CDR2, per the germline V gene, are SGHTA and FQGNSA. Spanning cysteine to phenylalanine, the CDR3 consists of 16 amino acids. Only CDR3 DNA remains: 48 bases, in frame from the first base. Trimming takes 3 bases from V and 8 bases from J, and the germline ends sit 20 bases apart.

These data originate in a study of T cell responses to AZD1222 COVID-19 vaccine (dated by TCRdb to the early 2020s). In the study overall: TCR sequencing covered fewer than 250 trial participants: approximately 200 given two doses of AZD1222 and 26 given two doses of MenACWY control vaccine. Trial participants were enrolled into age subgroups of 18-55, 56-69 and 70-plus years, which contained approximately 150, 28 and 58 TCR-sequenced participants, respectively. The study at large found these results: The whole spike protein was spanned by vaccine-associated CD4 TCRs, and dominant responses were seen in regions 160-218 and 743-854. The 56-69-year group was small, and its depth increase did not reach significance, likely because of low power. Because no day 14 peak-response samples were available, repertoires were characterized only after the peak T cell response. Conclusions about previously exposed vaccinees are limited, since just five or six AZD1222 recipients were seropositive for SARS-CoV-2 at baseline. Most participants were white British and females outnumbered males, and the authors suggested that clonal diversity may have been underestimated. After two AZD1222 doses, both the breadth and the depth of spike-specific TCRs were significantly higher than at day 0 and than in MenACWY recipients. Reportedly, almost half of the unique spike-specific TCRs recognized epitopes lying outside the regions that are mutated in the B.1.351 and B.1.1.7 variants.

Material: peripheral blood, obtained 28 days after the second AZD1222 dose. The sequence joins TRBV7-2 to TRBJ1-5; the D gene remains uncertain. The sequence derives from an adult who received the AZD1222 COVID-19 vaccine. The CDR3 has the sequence CASSLFSPMNPEPQHF. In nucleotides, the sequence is TGTGCCAGCAGCTTGTTCTCCCCGATGAACCCCGAGCCCCAGCATTTT.